This T cell receptor beta chain emerged from a study of blood T cell repertoires in COVID-19. This CDR3 comprises 16 residues. V trimming: 3 bases; J trimming: 4 bases; junction bases outside the gene matches: 12. CDR1 and CDR2 (germline): SGHRS, YFSETQ. The table came from immunoSEQ multiplex PCR; TCRdb's copy has only in-frame clones and leaves some out. Of 400,000 to 450,000 clones listed, roughly 90% were seen once; the top ten hold less than 0.95%. The clonotype originates from a man aged 18 to 29 with COVID-19, enrolled during active disease. The specimen sequenced was peripheral blood. The chain couples TRBV5-1 to TRBJ1-1; 7 bases are shared with TRBD1. The CDR3 here is CASSYDRASLSTEAFF. In DNA form, the CDR3 reads TGCGCCAGCAGCTATGACAGGGCCTCCTTAAGCACTGAAGCTTTCTTT.